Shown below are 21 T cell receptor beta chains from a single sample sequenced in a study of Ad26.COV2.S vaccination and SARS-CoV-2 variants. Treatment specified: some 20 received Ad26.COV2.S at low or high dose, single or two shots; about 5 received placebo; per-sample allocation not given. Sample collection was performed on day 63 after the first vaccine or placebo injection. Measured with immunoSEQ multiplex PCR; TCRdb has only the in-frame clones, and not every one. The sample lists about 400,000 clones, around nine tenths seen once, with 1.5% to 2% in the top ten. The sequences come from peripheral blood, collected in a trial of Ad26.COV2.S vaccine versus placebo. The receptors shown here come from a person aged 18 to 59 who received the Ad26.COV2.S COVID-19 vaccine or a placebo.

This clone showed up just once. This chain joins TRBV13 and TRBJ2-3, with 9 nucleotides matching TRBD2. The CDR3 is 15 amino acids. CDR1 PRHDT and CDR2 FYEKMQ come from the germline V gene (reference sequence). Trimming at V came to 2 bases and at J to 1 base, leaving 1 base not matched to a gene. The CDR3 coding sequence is TGTGCCAGCAGCTTACTAGCGGGGCGCACAGATACGCAGTATTTT. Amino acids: CASSLLAGRTDTQYF.

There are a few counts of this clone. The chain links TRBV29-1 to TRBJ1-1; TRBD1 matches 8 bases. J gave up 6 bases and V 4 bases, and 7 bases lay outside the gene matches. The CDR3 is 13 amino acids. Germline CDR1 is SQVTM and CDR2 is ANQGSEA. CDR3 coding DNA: TGCAGCGTTGCCCAGGGGGCAGTCGCTGAAGCTTTCTTT. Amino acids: CSVAQGAVAEAFF.

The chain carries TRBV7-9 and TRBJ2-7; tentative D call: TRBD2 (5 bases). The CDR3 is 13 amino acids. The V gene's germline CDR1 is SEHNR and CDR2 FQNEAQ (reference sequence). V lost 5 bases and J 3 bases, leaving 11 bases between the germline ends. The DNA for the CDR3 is TGTGCCAGCAGCCCGCGGGCCTTCTACGAGCAGTACTTC. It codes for CASSPRAFYEQYF. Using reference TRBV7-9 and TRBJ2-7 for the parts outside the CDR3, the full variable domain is DTGVSQNPRHKITKRGQNVTFRCDPISEHNRLYWYRQTLGQGPEFLTYFQNEAQLEKSRLLSDRFSAERPKGSFSTLEIQRTEQGDSAMYLCASSPRAFYEQYFGPGTRLTVT.

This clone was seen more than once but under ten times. CDR3 nucleotide sequence: TGTGCCAGCAGTTCTAGACAGGCGATGAGCAATCAGCCCCAGCATTTT. Amino acids: CASSSRQAMSNQPQHF. The gene calls are TRBV6-5 and TRBJ1-5, with D perhaps TRBD1 (6 bases). V shed 4 bases and J shed 1 base, with 14 bases lying between them. Per the germline V gene, CDR1 is MNHEY and CDR2 is SVGAGI. The length of the CDR3 is 16 residues.

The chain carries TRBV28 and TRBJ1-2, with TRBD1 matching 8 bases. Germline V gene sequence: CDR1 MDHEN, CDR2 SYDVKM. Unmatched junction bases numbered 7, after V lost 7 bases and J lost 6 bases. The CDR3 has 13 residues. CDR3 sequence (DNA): TGTGCCAGCACCCGGACAGGGAGGGATGGCTACACCTTC. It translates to CASTRTGRDGYTF.

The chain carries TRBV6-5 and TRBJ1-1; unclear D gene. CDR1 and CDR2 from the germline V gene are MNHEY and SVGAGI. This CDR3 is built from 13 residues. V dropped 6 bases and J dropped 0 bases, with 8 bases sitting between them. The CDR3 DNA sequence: TGTGCCAGCAGGTTCAGGATGAACACTGAAGCTTTCTTT. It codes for CASRFRMNTEAFF.

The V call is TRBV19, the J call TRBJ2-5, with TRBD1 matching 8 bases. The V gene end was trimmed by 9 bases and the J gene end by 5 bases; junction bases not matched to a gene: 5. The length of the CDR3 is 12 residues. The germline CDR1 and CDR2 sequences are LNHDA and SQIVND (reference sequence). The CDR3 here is CASGQGRETQYF. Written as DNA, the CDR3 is TGTGCCAGCGGACAGGGAAGGGAGACCCAGTACTTC.

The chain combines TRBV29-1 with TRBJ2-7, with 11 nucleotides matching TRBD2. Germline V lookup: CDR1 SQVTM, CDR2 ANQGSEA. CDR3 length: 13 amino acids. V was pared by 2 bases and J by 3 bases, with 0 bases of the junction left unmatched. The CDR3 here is CSVELAGGYEQYF. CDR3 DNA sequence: TGCAGCGTTGAACTAGCGGGAGGCTACGAGCAGTACTTC.

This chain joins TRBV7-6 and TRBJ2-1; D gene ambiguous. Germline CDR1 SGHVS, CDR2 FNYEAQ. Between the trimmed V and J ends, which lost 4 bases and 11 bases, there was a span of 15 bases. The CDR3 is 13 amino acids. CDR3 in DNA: TGTGCCAGCAGCTCGGTGGTGGCTAGTCAGCAGTTCTTC. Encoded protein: CASSSVVASQQFF.

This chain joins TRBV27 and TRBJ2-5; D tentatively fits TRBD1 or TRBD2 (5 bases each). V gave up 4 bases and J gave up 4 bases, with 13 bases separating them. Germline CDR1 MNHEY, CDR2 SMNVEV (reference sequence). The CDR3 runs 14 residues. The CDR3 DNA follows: TGTGCCAGCAGTTCCCGGGGACGATTAGAGACCCAGTACTTC. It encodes CASSSRGRLETQYF.

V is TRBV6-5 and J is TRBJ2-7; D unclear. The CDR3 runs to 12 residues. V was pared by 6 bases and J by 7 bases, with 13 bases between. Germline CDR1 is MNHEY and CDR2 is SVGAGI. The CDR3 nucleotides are TGTGCCAGCAGGACATCGGTGAGGGAGCAGTACTTC. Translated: CASRTSVREQYF.

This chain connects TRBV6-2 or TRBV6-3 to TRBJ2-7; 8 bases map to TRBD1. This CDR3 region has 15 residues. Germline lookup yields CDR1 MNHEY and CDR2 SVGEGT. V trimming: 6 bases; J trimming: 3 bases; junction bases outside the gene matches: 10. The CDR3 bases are TGTGCCAGCAGCCACGCCGGGACAGGAAACTACGAGCAGTACTTC. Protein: CASSHAGTGNYEQYF.

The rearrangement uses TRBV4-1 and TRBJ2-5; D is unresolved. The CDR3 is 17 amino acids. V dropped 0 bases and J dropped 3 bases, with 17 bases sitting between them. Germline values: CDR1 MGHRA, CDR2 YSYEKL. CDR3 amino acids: CASSQDVTESRKETQYF. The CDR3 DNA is TGCGCCAGCAGCCAAGATGTAACCGAGAGTCGGAAAGAGACCCAGTACTTC.

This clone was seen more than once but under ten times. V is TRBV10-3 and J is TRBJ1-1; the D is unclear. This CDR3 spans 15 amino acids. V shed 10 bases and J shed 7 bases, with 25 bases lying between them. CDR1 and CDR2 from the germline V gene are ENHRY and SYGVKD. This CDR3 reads CATNPGVVARGEAFF. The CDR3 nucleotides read TGTGCCACCAATCCTGGGGTCGTGGCGCGGGGTGAAGCTTTCTTT.

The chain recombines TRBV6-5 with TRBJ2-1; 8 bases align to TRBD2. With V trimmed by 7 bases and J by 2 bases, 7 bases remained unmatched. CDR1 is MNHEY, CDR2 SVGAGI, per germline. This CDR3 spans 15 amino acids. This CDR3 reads CASTGLVVTYNEQFF. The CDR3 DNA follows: TGTGCCAGCACGGGACTAGTCGTCACCTACAATGAGCAGTTCTTC.

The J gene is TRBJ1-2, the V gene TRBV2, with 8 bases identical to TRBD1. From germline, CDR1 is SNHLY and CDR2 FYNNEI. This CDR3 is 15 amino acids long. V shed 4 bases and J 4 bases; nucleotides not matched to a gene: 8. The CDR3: CASSASQGAAYGYTF. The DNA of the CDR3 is TGTGCCAGCAGTGCCTCGCAGGGGGCGGCCTATGGCTACACCTTC. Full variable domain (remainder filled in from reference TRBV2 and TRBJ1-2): EPEVTQTPSHQVTQMGQEVILRCVPISNHLYFYWYRQILGQKVEFLVSFYNNEISEKSEIFDDQFSVERPDGSNFTLKIRSTKLEDSAMYFCASSASQGAAYGYTFGSGTRLTVV.

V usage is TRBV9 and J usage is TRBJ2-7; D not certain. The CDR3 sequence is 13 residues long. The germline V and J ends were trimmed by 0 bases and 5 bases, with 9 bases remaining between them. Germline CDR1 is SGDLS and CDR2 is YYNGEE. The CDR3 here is CASSVAGSNEQYF. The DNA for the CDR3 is TGTGCCAGCAGCGTAGCCGGGTCGAACGAGCAGTACTTC.

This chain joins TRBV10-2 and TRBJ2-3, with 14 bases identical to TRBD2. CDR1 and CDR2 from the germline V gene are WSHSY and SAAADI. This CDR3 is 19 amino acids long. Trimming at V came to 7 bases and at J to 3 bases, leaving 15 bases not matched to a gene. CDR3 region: CASTEGGTSGRRRTDTQYF. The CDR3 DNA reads TGCGCCAGCACCGAGGGGGGGACTAGCGGGAGACGAAGGACAGATACGCAGTATTTT.

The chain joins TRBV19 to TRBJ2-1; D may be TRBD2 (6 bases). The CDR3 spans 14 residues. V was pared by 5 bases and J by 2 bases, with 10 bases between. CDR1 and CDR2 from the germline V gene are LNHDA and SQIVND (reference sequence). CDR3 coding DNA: TGTGCCAGTAGTCCCTGGACTACCTACAATGAGCAGTTCTTC. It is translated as CASSPWTTYNEQFF.

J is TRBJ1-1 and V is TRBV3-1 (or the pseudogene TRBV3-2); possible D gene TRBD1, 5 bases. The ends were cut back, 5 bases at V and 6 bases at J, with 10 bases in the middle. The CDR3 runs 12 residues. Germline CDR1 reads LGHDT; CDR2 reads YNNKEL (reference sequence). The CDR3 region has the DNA TGTGCCAGCAGCTCACAGGTTTCTGAAGCTTTCTTT. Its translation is CASSSQVSEAFF.

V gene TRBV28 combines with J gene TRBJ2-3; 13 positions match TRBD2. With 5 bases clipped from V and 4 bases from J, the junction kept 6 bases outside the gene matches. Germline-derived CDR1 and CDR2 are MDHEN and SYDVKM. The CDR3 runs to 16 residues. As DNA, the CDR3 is TGTGCCAGCAGTACTGGACTAGCGGGAGTGTCAGATACGCAGTATTTT. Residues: CASSTGLAGVSDTQYF.